This is a list of T cell receptor beta chains from one sample in a study of OX40 agonist ivuxolimab in advanced cancers. Produced via immunoSEQ multiplex PCR; TCRdb's table is partial and in-frame only. The sample lists about 20,000 clones, about 90% occurring once. The sample was CD4+ or CD8+ T cells sorted from blood, taken in a trial of the OX40 agonist ivuxolimab. These receptors all stem from an adult with an advanced solid tumor such as melanoma, head and neck, liver or kidney cancer. The CDR3 runs from the conserved cysteine through the conserved F or W. A D gene is named only where the DNA matches it firmly. Rows give clone size only sometimes, using once, few, many, or a class for an expanded clone.

TRBV18	NA	TRBJ2-6	NA	CASSPRGSSGANVLTF	TGTGCCAGCTCACCACGGGGGAGCTCTGGGGCCAACGTCCTGACTTTC
TRBV19	NA	TRBJ2-5	TRBD1	CASRVGGQGYSETQYF	TGTGCCAGTAGAGTAGGGGGACAGGGGTATTCGGAGACCCAGTACTTC
TRBV7-2	once	TRBJ2-3	NA	CASSSRRGFRTDTQYF	TGTGCCAGCAGCTCCCGGAGGGGCTTCAGGACAGATACGCAGTATTTT
TRBV30	NA	TRBJ2-1	NA	CAWSRSGMLVNEQFF	TGTGCCTGGAGCCGGTCGGGGATGTTGGTCAATGAGCAGTTCTTC
TRBV29-1	NA	TRBJ2-3	TRBD2	CSVVPGGASTDTQYF	TGCAGCGTTGTGCCCGGGGGGGCTAGCACAGATACGCAGTATTTT
TRBV9	NA	TRBJ2-3	NA	CASGQGLTDTQYF	TGTGCCAGCGGGCAGGGTCTAACAGATACGCAGTATTTT
TRBV29-1	NA	TRBJ2-2	NA	CSVSRYTGELFF	TGCAGCGTTAGTCGGTACACCGGGGAGCTGTTTTTT
TRBV7-2	NA	TRBJ2-1	NA	CASSPRAFSYNEQFF	TGTGCCAGCAGCCCACGGGCGTTCTCCTACAATGAGCAGTTCTTC
TRBV5-1	NA	TRBJ1-4	NA	CASSLPSGANEKLFF	TGCGCCAGCAGCTTGCCGAGCGGTGCTAATGAAAAACTGTTTTTT
TRBV27	NA	TRBJ2-7	NA	CAGSLSGQGGYYEQYF	TGTGCCGGCAGTTTATCAGGGCAGGGGGGATACTACGAGCAGTACTTC
TRBV10-3	few	TRBJ1-1	NA	CAISERDTYTEAFF	TGTGCCATCAGTGAGCGGGACACCTACACTGAAGCTTTCTTT